This T cell receptor beta chain was documented in a study of blood T cell repertoires in COVID-19. Study-level information: There were acute and convalescent COVID-19 samples, and they came from the United States, Italy and Spain.

J was trimmed by 8 bases and V by 8 bases; bases with no gene match: 7. The CDR3 is made up of 13 amino acids. Germline CDR1 and CDR2: SNHLY and FYNNEI. Seattle enrolled patients during active infection and tracked them longitudinally. Study processing details: Nucleated cell number was recorded as an estimate derived from reference gene primer amplification. Here immunoSEQ multiplex PCR was the method, and the copy in TCRdb shows in-frame clones only, minus some. Clone size and the V and J calls come from that table; the DNA yielded D and trimming. The sample lists 200,000 to 250,000 clones; approximately 90% were seen once. This clone has just a few counts.

The chain links TRBV2 to TRBJ2-4; 9 nucleotides align to TRBD1. The material sequenced was peripheral blood. This clonotype was sampled from a man aged 25 to 45 with COVID-19, enrolled during active disease. The DNA for the CDR3 is TGTGCCAGCGCGGGACAGGGCAGGGACATTCAGTACTTC. Its protein is CASAGQGRDIQYF.